Sequencing of this T cell receptor (beta chain) was carried out in a study of low-dose radiotherapy and immunotherapy resistance in tumors. Many counts were recorded for this clonotype. TRAV- and TRBV-specific primers, spanning alpha and beta chains, primed first-strand cDNA. TCRs underwent 15 to 25 PCR cycles of amplification with a constant-region primer and V-primer adapter. TCRdb ran MiXCR on the reads and lists one entry per CDR3 protein. The repertoire holds 70,000 to 90,000 distinct CDR3 sequences, with roughly a sixth as singletons. V lost 10 bases and J lost 8, with 15 bases in between. The CDR3 has 12 residues. Germline lookup yields CDR1 SNHLY and CDR2 FYNNEI. Stated time point: before trial treatment.

The sequences come from PBMCs, collected before treatment. The chain links TRBV2 to TRBJ2-1; D is unresolved. The clonotype was recovered from a male donor with prostate cancer. As DNA, the CDR3 is TGTGCCACCTCTCCCGAGACGGATGAGCAGTTCTTC. Translation gives CATSPETDEQFF.